One TCR beta chain is described in this entry. Its antigen is still unknown. No much larger clonotype is one base removed from it; base qualities were not supplied. The roughly 38 donors, aged about 6 to 95 years, were systemically healthy Caucasian individuals from Russia. About 10 milliliters of peripheral blood were drawn from each donor into EDTA-treated Vacutainer tubes. PBMCs were isolated by Ficoll-Paque density-gradient centrifugation, with at least 7 million obtained per sample. Total RNA, at least 5 micrograms per sample, was extracted from PBMCs with Trizol reagent. The percentages of naive CD45RAhigh/CD27high T cells were determined by flow cytometry on a PBMC aliquot from every donor. This record comes from a study of blood T cells in healthy people across ages (dated by TCRdb to 2013 to 2016). Study-wide context: In model experiments, template switching captured roughly one uniquely barcoded TCR beta cDNA molecule for every two T cells. To track age-related changes in TCR beta repertoire diversity, the study relied on deep sequencing normalized with unique cDNA molecular identifiers. Four age groups were formed from the donors: young (average approximately 17 years), middle-aged (approximately 41), aged (about 62) and long-lived (around 82). To avoid experimental bias, donors of different ages were distributed randomly across sequencing lanes. Two additional independent replicas of 1 million unique cDNA reads from the same blood draw were analyzed for two donors (one aged 18 to 29 and one aged 80 or older). Results the study describes overall, beyond this receptor: Donor CMV infection status was unknown, potentially confounding age-related changes in expanded clonotypes. Estimates of total diversity based on one million sequenced T cells were regarded as lower bounds and as underestimates. Observed TCR beta diversity per million T cells fell roughly linearly with age, and a significant reduction was already apparent by age around 40. Observed TCR beta diversity correlated strongly with the percentage of naive T cells measured by flow cytometry. Bulk unsorted PBMC profiling prevented conclusive comparison of naive and antigen-experienced compartments. Compared with the aged group, the long-lived group had more naive CD4+ T cells, fewer expanded clones and increased TCR diversity, suggesting age selection.

The germline V gene (reference sequence) provides CDR1 DFQATT and CDR2 SNEGSKA. Trimming removed 7 bases from V and 6 bases from J, leaving 19 bases between the germline ends. The CDR3 goes from the cysteine to the phenylalanine over 14 residues. The DNA shown is the 42-base CDR3, in frame from base 1. Libraries were prepared through 5' RACE. Instrument used: Illumina HiSeq 2500. A second PCR of 7 to 11 cycles was run with a J-beta primer mix and a sample-barcoded 5' primer. A unique molecular identifier was introduced onto each TCR beta cDNA molecule by a template-switch 5' adaptor carrying 12 random nucleotides. Each sample yielded at least 3 million CDR3-containing paired-end reads. First-strand cDNA was synthesized from all RNA with the Mint cDNA synthesis kit, primed by a TRBC-specific oligonucleotide. Following uracil-DNA glycosylase treatment, a first 18-cycle PCR with universal primers M1SS and BC2_uni_R was performed on all cDNA. Per the source publication's procedure: Each sample was normalized by randomly selecting 1 million high-quality reads, each carrying a distinct molecular identifier. Reads with shared molecular identifiers were discarded instead of being binned into consensus sequences. MiTCR, run with a Q25 quality threshold and the strictest error-elimination algorithm, handled CDR3 identification, clonotype clustering and error correction. A nonparametric unseen species model with Euler transformation was used to estimate a lower bound on total TCR beta diversity. TCRdb itself trimmed the public reads at Q25 with fastp, ran MiXCR and retained productive beta chains. For every CDR3 protein sequence, its rows merge into one entry that carries the most common genes and DNA. Clone size and V and J calls follow TCRdb, not the original study. The sample contains over 600,000 distinct CDR3 sequences, about 45% of them found a single time. Around 18% of the sample rests with the top ten.

This TCR derives from an elderly man in good health. The sequence is built from TRBV20-1 and TRBJ2-1; TRBD2 is a possible D gene, resting on 7 matching bases. Sequencing used blood. The DNA sequence is given as TGCAGTGTAGGGGGGGCCCACGGCCTCAATGAGCAGTTCTTC. Its protein reads: CSVGGAHGLNEQFF.